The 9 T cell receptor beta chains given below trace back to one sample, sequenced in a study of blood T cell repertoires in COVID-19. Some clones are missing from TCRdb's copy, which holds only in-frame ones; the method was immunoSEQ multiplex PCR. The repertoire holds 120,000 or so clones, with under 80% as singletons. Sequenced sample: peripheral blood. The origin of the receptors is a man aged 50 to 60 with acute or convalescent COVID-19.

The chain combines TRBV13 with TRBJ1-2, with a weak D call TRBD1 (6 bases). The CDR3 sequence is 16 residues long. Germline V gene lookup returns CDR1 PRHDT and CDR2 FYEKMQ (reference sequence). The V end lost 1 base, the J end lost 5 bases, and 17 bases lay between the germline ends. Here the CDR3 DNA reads TGTGCCAGCAGCTTAGTGGCAGGGGCCACTAGGTATGGCTACACCTTC. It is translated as CASSLVAGATRYGYTF.

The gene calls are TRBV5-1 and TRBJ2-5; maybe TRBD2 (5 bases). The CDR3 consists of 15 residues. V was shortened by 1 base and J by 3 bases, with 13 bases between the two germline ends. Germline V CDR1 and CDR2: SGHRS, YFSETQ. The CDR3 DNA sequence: TGCGCCAGCAGCTTGTCCGGGAATTGGGAAGAGACCCAGTACTTC. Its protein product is CASSLSGNWEETQYF.

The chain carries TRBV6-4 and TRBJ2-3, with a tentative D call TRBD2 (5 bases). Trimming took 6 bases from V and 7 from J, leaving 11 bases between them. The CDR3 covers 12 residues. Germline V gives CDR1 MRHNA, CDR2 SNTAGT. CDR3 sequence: CASSADSYTQYF. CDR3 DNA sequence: TGTGCCAGCAGCGCGGACTCTTATACGCAGTATTTT.

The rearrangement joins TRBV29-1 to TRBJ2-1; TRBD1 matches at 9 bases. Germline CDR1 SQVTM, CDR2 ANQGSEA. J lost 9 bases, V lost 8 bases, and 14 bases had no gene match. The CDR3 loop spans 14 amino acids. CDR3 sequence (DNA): TGCAGCTCCGTGCGGGACAGGGCTTTAGGTGAGCAGTTCTTC. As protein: CSSVRDRALGEQFF.

The CDR3 reads CATGTGGVEKLFF. CDR3 coding DNA: TGTGCAACCGGGACAGGGGGAGTTGAAAAACTGTTTTTT. This chain links TRBV6-5 with TRBJ1-4; 11 bases fit TRBD1. The germline V gene has CDR1 MNHEY and CDR2 SVGAGI. The CDR3 runs to 13 residues.

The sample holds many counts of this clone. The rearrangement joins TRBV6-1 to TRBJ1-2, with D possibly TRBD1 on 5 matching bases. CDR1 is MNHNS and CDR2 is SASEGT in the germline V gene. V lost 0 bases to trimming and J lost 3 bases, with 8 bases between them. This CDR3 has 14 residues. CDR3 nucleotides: TGTGCCAGCAGTGAAGCCGACAGCTACTATGGCTACACCTTC. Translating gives CASSEADSYYGYTF.

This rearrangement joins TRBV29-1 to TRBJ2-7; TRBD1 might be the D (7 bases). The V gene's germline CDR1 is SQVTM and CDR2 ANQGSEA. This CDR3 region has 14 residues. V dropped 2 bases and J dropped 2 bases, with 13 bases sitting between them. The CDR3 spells CSVESQGGPYEQYF. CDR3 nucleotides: TGCAGCGTTGAATCCCAGGGGGGACCCTACGAGCAGTACTTC.

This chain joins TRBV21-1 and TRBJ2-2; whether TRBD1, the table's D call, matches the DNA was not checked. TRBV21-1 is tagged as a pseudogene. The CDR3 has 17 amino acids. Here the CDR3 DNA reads TGTGCCAGCAGCAACGCCACAGGGGCAGCGAACACCGGGGAGCTGTTTTTT. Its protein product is CASSNATGAANTGELFF.

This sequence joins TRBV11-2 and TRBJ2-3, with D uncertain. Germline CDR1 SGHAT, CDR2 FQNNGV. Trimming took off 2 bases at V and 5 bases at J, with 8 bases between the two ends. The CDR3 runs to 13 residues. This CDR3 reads CASSLSLRDTQYF. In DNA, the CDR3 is TGTGCCAGCAGCTTATCCCTTCGAGATACGCAGTATTTT. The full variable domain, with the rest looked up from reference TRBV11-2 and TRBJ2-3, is EAGVAQSPRYKIIEKRQSVAFWCNPISGHATLYWYQQILGQGPKLLIQFQNNGVVDDSQLPKDRFSAERLKGVDSTLKIQPAKLEDSAVYLCASSLSLRDTQYFGPGTRLTVL.